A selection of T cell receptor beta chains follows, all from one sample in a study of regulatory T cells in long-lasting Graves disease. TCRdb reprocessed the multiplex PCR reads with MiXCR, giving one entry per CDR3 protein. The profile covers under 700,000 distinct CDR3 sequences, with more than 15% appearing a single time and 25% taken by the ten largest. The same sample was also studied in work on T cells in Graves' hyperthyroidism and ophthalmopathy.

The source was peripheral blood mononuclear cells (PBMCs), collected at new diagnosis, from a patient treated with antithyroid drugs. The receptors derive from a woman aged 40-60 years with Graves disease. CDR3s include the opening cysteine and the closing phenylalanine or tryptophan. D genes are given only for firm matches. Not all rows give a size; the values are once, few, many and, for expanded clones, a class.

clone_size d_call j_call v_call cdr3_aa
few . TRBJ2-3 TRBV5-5 CASSVTEGLTDTQYF
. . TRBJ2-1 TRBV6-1 CASNGGPAYREQFF
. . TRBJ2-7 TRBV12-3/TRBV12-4 CASTPGVGREQYF
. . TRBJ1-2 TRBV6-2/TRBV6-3 CASGPRDIYGYTF
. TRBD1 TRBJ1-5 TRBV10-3 CAVSGTGANQPQHF
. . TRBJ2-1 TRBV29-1 CSVEGMFQFF
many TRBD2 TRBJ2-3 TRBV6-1 CASSEGGYSGRSTDTQYF
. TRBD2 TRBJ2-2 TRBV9 CASSSGLAGGQGELFF
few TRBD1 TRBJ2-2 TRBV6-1 CASILRQGVATGELFF
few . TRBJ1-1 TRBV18 CASSPGAGGSTEAFF
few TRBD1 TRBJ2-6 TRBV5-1 CASSFYEDRGLSGANVLTF
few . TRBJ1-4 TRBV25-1 CASSPHGDPNEKLFF
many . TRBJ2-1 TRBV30 CAWRQGYNEQFF
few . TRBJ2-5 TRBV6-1 CASCKGLYETQYF
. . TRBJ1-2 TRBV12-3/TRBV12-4 CAKTAYYGYTF
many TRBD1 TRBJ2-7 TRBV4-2 CASSPADRFSPYEQYF
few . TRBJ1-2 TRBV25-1 CASSDEPPKYGYTF
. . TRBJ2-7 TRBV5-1 CASSPRGDNSYEQYF
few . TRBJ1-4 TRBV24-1 CATSDSGTNEKLFF
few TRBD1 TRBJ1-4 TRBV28 CASSPDRATNEKLFF